This passage covers 11 T cell receptor beta chains from one sample sequenced in a study of cytomegalovirus exposure and HLA in healthy donors. PCR was performed using 60 Vbeta and 13 Jbeta primers. Generated by immunoSEQ multiplex PCR, the TCRdb table keeps only in-frame clones and is missing some. The profile shows about 160,000 clones, 80% to 90% of them singletons. The source material was PBMCs. Receptor source: a woman in her twenties or thirties in good health and CMV-seropositive.

The V gene is TRBV2, the J gene TRBJ1-1; tentatively, D is TRBD1 (6 bases). Germline V gene sequence: CDR1 SNHLY, CDR2 FYNNEI. The CDR3 runs to 16 residues. V was cut by 6 bases and J by 0 bases, with 17 bases left in between. The CDR3 nucleotides read TGTGCCAGCAGGCGGACAGCGACCCTCATGAACACTGAAGCTTTCTTT. Its translation is CASRRTATLMNTEAFF.

As regards this clone: The junction and the germline gene differ at one end; a read error may be behind it. The chain uses TRBV7-9 and TRBJ1-2; TRBD1 matches at 11 bases. The CDR3 is made up of 15 amino acids. CDR1 and CDR2 from the germline V gene are SEHNR and FQNEAQ (reference sequence). The CDR3 DNA reads TGTTCCAGCTTGGTGCAGGACAGGGGGCGGAGTGGCTACACCTTC. This codes for CSSLVQDRGRSGYTF. The whole variable domain, remainder taken from reference TRBV7-9 and TRBJ1-2, is DTGVSQNPRHKITKRGQNVTFRCDPISEHNRLYWYRQTLGQGPEFLTYFQNEAQLEKSRLLSDRFSAERPKGSFSTLEIQRTEQGDSAMYLCSSLVQDRGRSGYTFGSGTRLTVV.

Worth noting for this clone: Distinct nucleotide sequences in the sample also encode this CDR3. The V and J genes are TRBV4-2 and TRBJ2-7, with a weak D call TRBD2 (6 bases). The CDR3 is 14 residues long. Trimming removed 4 bases from V and 2 bases from J, with 12 bases in between. CDR1 and CDR2 from the germline V gene are LGHNA and YNFKEQ. The DNA for the CDR3 is TGTGCCAGCAGCCCCCGGGACTCAACCTACGAGCAGTACTTC. Its translation: CASSPRDSTYEQYF.

The sample holds a few counts of this clone. The rearrangement uses TRBV5-5 and TRBJ2-6; D might be TRBD2 (6 bases). The germline V gene encodes CDR1 SGHKS and CDR2 YYEKEE (reference sequence). Trimming took off 3 bases at V and 0 bases at J, with 7 bases between the two ends. CDR3 length equals 15 residues. The CDR3 nucleotides are TGTGCCAGCAGCTCCGGGGGCTCTGGGGCCAACGTCCTGACTTTC. Translating gives CASSSGGSGANVLTF.

V usage is TRBV7-4 and J usage is TRBJ1-4; possible D gene TRBD1, 5 bases. The CDR3 loop spans 14 amino acids. Germline lookup yields CDR1 SGHVT and CDR2 SQSDAQ. The V gene lost 3 bases and the J gene lost 7 bases, with 12 bases spanning the gap. CDR3: CASSLAGIVEKLFF. The DNA of the CDR3 is TGTGCCAGCAGCTTGGCAGGGATAGTTGAAAAACTGTTTTTT.

The V call is TRBV30, the J call TRBJ1-6; maybe TRBD1 (5 bases). The CDR3 has 13 residues. Germline loops: CDR1 GTSNPN, CDR2 SVGIG (reference sequence). V lost 0 bases and J lost 7, with 7 bases in between. CDR3 amino acids: CAWSVQENSPLHF. DNA of the CDR3: TGTGCCTGGAGTGTACAGGAGAATTCACCCCTCCACTTT.

The chain is built from TRBV18 and TRBJ2-7; the match to TRBD1 covers 8 bases. The germline gives CDR1 KGHSH, CDR2 LQKENI. The J segment lost 5 bases and the V segment lost 2 bases, leaving 5 bases of the junction unmatched. The CDR3 has 14 amino acids. CDR3 sequence: CASSPLTGGNEQYF. CDR3 in DNA: TGTGCCAGCTCACCATTAACAGGGGGAAACGAGCAGTACTTC.

J is TRBJ2-3 and V is TRBV15, with a possible D match to TRBD1 (5 bases). Trimming cost V 5 bases and J 2 bases, with 20 bases left between them. CDR1 LNHNV and CDR2 YYDKDF come from the germline V gene (reference sequence). The CDR3 sequence is 17 residues long. The DNA of the CDR3 is TGTGCCACCAGCGCGTCGATTTTTCAGGGTCCCACAGATACGCAGTATTTT. Its translation: CATSASIFQGPTDTQYF.

The chain is built from TRBV30 and TRBJ1-1, with TRBD1 matching over 8 bases. Unmatched junction bases numbered 10, after V lost 4 bases and J lost 6 bases. CDR1 is GTSNPN, CDR2 SVGIG, per germline (reference sequence). The CDR3 consists of 14 residues. The CDR3 here is CAWKKDRVGAEAFF. CDR3 coding DNA: TGTGCCTGGAAAAAGGACAGGGTCGGGGCTGAAGCTTTCTTT.

This sequence joins TRBV6-1 and TRBJ2-5, with TRBD2 identical over 10 bases. The closer fit of TRBJ2-7 to the DNA end suggests the J call may be wrong. Looked up from germline, CDR1 is MNHNS and CDR2 is SASEGT. The CDR3 runs to 14 residues. This CDR3 is CASSTGTSVYEQYF. CDR3 nucleotide sequence: TGTGCCAGCAGTACCGGGACTAGCGTCTACGAGCAGTACTTC.

The chain joins TRBV14 to TRBJ1-1, with D tentatively TRBD1 (6 bases). The CDR3 extends over 13 amino acids. The germline V gene has CDR1 SGHDN and CDR2 FVKESK. The ends were cut back, 3 bases at V and 6 bases at J, with 11 bases in the middle. The CDR3: CASSHNRAAEAFF. CDR3 in DNA: TGTGCCAGCAGCCATAACAGGGCCGCTGAAGCTTTCTTT.